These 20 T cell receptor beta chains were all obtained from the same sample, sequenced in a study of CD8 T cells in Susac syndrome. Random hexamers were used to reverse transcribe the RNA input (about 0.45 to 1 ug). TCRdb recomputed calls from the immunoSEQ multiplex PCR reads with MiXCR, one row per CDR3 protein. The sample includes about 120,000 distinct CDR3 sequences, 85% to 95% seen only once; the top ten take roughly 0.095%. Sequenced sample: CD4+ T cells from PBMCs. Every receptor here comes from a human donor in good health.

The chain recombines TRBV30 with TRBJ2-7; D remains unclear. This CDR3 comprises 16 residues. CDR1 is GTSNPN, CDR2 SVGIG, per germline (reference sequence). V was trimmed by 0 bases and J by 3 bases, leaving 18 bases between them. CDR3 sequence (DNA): TGTGCCTGGAGTGTACGTGGGCCTCGCTCCAACTACGAGCAGTACTTC. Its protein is CAWSVRGPRSNYEQYF.

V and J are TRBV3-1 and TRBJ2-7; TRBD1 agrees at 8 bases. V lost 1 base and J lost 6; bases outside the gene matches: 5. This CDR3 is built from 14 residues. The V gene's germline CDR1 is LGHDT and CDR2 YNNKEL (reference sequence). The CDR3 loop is CASSQVPGGAEQYF. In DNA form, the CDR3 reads TGTGCCAGCAGCCAAGTCCCAGGGGGCGCCGAGCAGTACTTC.

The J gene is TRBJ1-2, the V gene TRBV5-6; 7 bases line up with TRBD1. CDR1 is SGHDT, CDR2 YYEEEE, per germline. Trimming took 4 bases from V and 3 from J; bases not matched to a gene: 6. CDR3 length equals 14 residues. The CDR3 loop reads CASSEGGMDYGYTF. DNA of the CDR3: TGTGCCAGCAGCGAAGGGGGCATGGACTATGGCTACACCTTC. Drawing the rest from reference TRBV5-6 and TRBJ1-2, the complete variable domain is DAGVTQSPTHLIKTRGQQVTLRCSPKSGHDTVSWYQQALGQGPQFIFQYYEEEERQRGNFPDRFSGHQFPNYSSELNVNALLLGDSALYLCASSEGGMDYGYTFGSGTRLTVV.

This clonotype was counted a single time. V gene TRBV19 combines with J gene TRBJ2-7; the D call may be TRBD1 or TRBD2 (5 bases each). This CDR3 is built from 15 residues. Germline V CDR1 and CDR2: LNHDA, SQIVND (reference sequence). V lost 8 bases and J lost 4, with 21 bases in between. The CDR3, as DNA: TGTGCCAGTTCACCTCCGGGACGGTCGAGATACGAGCAGTACTTC. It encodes CASSPPGRSRYEQYF.

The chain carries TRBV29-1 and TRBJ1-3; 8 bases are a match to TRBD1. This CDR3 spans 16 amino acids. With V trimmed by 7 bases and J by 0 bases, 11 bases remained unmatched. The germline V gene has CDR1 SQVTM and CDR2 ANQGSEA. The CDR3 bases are TGCAGCGCAAGTCCGGGACAGGTAAACTCTGGAAACACCATATATTTT. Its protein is CSASPGQVNSGNTIYF.

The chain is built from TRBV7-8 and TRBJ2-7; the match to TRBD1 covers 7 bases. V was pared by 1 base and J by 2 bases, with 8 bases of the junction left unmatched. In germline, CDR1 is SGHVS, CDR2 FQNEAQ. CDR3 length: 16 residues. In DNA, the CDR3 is TGTGCCAGCAGCTTAGGAGCCGGGACAGAGACCTACGAGCAGTACTTC. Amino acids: CASSLGAGTETYEQYF. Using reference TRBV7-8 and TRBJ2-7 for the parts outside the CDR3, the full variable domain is GAGVSQSPRYKVAKRGQDVALRCDPISGHVSLFWYQQALGQGPEFLTYFQNEAQLDKSGLPSDRFFAERPEGSVSTLKIQRTQQEDSAVYLCASSLGAGTETYEQYFGPGTRLTVT.

This chain's CDR3 is CASSQEKIGADTQYF. DNA for the CDR3: TGTGCCAGCAGCCAAGAGAAGATAGGGGCGGATACGCAGTATTTT. The chain employs TRBV3-1 and TRBJ2-3, with a weak D call TRBD1 (5 bases). This CDR3 is 15 amino acids long. V gave up 0 bases and J gave up 6 bases, with 13 bases separating them. The germline gives CDR1 LGHDT, CDR2 YNNKEL (reference sequence).

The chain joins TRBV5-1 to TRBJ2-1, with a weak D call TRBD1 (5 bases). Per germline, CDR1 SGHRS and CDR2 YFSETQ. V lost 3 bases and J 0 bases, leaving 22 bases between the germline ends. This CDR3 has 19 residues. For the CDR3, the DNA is TGCGCCAGCAGCTACCCAGACAGCTATGGGGCCAGCTCCTACAATGAGCAGTTCTTC. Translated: CASSYPDSYGASSYNEQFF.

Written as DNA, the CDR3 is TGCAGTGCTAGAGCCTTGATCTCCTACGAGCAGTACTTC. Its protein product is CSARALISYEQYF. The chain recombines TRBV20-1 with TRBJ2-7; D gene uncertain. Trimming took 1 base from V and 0 from J, leaving 7 bases between them. Germline CDR1 and CDR2: DFQATT and SNEGSKA (reference sequence). This CDR3 has 13 residues.

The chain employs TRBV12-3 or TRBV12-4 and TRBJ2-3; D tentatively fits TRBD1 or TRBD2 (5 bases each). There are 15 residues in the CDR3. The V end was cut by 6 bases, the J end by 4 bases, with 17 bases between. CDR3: CASSGTVQWSDTQYF. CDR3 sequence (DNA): TGTGCCAGCAGCGGGACGGTCCAATGGTCAGATACGCAGTATTTT.

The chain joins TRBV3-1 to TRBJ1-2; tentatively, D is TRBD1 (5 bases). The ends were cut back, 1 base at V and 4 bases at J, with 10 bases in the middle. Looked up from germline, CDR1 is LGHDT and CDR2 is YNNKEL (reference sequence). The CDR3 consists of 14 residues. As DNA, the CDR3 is TGTGCCAGCAGCCAAGTTCCGGACACCTATGGCTACACCTTC. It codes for CASSQVPDTYGYTF.

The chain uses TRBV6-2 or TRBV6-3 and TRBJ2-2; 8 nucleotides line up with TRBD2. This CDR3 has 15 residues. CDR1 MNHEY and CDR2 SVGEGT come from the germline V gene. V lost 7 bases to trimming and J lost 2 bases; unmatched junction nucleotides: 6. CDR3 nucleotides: TGTGCCAGCACCACCCGGACTAGCAACACCGGGGAGCTGTTTTTT. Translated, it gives CASTTRTSNTGELFF.

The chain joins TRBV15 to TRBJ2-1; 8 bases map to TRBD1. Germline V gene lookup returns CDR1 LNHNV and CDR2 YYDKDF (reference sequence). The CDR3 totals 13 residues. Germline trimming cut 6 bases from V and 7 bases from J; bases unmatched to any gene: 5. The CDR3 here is CATRSQGANEQFF. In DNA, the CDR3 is TGTGCCACCAGATCCCAGGGGGCGAATGAGCAGTTCTTC. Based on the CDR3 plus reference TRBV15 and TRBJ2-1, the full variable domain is DAMVIQNPRYQVTQFGKPVTLSCSQTLNHNVMYWYQQKSSQAPKLLFHYYDKDFNNEADTPDNFQSRRPNTSFCFLDIRSPGLGDTAMYLCATRSQGANEQFFGPGTRLTVL.

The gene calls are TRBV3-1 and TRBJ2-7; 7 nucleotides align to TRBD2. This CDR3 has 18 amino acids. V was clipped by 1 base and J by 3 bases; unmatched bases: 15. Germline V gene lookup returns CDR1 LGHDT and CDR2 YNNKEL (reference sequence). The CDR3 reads CASSQVLFASGGNYEQYF. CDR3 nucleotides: TGTGCCAGCAGCCAAGTCTTGTTCGCTAGCGGAGGAAACTACGAGCAGTACTTC.

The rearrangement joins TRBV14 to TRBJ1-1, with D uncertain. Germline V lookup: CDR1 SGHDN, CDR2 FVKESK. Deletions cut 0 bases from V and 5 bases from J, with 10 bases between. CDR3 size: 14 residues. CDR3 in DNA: TGTGCCAGCAGCCAAGATCCCAGAGGGACTGAAGCTTTCTTT. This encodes CASSQDPRGTEAFF.

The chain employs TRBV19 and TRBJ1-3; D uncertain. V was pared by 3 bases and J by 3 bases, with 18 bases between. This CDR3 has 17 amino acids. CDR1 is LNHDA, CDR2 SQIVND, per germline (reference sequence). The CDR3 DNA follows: TGTGCCAGTAGTATTGGGATGAGCCGCCAGATTGGAAACACCATATATTTT. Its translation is CASSIGMSRQIGNTIYF.

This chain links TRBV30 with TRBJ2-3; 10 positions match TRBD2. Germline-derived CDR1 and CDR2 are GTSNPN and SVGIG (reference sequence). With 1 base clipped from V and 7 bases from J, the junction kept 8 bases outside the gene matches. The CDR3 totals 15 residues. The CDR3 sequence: CAWSAASGSTYTQYF. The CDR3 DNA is TGTGCCTGGAGTGCGGCTAGCGGGAGTACATATACGCAGTATTTT.

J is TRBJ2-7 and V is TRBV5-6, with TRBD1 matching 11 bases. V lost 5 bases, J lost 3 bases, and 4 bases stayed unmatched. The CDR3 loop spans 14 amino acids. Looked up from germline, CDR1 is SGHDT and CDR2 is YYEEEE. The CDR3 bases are TGTGCCAGCAGGCGGACAGGGGGCGGCTACGAGCAGTACTTC. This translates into CASRRTGGGYEQYF.

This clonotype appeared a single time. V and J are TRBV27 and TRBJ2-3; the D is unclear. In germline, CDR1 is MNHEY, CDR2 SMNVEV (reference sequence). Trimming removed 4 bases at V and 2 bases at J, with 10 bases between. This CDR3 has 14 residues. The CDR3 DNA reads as TGTGCCAGCAGTTCCACCTGGTCCACAGATACGCAGTATTTT. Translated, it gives CASSSTWSTDTQYF.

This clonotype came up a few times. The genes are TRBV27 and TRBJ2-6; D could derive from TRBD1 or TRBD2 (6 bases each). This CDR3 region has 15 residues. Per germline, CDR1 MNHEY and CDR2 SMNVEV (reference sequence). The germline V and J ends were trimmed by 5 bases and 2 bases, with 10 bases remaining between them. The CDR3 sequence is CASSPGGAGANVLTF. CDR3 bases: TGTGCCAGCAGTCCCGGGGGCGCTGGGGCCAACGTCCTGACTTTC.